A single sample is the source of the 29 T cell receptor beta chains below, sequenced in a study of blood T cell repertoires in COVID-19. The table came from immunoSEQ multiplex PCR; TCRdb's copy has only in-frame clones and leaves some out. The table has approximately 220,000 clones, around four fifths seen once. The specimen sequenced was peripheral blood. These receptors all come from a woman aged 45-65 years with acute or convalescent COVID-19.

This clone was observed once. The CDR3 bases are TGTGCCAGCAGGTCCCGGAGGGGCGGGAGTAATGAGCAGTTCTTC. As protein: CASRSRRGGSNEQFF. The J gene is TRBJ2-1, the V gene TRBV28, with 7 bases lining up with TRBD2. Germline V gene sequence: CDR1 MDHEN, CDR2 SYDVKM. Trimming at V came to 6 bases and at J to 7 bases, leaving 12 bases not matched to a gene. The CDR3 runs 15 residues.

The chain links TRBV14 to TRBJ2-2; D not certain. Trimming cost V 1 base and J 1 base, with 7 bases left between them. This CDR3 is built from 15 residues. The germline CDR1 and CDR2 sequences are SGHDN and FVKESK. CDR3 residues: CASSQGAGNTGELFF. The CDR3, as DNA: TGTGCCAGCAGCCAAGGGGCCGGGAACACCGGGGAGCTGTTTTTT.

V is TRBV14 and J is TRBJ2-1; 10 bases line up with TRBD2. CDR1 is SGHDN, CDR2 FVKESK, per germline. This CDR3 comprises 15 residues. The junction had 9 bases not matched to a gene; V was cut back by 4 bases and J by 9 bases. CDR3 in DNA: TGTGCCAGCAGCCGTCATAGCGGGAGGTGGGGTGAGCAGTTCTTC. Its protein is CASSRHSGRWGEQFF.

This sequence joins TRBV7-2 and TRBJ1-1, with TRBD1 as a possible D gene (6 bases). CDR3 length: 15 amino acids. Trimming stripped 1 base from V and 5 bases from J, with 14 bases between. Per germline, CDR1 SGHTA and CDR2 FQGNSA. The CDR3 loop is CASSLDQGQGTEAFF. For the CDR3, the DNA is TGTGCCAGCAGCTTAGATCAGGGCCAGGGGACTGAAGCTTTCTTT.

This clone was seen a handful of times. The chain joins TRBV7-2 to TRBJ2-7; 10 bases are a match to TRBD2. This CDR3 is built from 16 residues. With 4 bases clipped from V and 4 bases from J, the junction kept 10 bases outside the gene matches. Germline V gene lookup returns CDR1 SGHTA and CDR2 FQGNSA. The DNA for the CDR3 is TGTGCCAGCAGCTCAGGGGCTAGCGGGAGCGGGTACGAGCAGTACTTC. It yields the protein CASSSGASGSGYEQYF.

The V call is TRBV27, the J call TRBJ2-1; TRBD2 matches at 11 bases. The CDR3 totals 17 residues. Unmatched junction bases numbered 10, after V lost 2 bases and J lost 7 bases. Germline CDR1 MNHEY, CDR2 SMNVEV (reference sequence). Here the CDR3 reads CASSLNLRSSGRNEQFF. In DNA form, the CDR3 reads TGTGCCAGCAGTTTAAATCTGAGGTCTAGCGGGAGGAATGAGCAGTTCTTC.

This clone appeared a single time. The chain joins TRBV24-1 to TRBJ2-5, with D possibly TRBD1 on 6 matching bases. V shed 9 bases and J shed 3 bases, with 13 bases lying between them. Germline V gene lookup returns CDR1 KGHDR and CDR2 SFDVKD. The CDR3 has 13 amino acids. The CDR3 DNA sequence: TGTGCCACCGCCGGGACACCGAAAGAGACCCAGTACTTC. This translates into CATAGTPKETQYF.

The CDR3: CSVELAGAYNEQFF. The CDR3 bases are TGCAGCGTCGAACTAGCGGGAGCCTACAATGAGCAGTTCTTC. The chain has TRBV29-1 and TRBJ2-1; 11 nucleotides match TRBD2. Germline V gene data show CDR1 as SQVTM and CDR2 as ANQGSEA. The CDR3 has 14 residues. With V trimmed by 6 bases and J by 2 bases, 3 bases remained unmatched.

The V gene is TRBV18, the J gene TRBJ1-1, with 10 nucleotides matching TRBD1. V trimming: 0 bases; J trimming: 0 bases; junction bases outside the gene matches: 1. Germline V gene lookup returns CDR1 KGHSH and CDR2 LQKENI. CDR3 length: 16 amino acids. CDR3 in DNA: TGTGCCAGCTCACCACCGACAGGGGGCATGAACACTGAAGCTTTCTTT. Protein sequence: CASSPPTGGMNTEAFF. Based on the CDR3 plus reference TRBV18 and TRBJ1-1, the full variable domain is NAGVMQNPRHLVRRRGQEARLRCSPMKGHSHVYWYRQLPEEGLKFMVYLQKENIIDESGMPKERFSAEFPKEGPSILRIQQVVRGDSAAYFCASSPPTGGMNTEAFFGQGTRLTVV.

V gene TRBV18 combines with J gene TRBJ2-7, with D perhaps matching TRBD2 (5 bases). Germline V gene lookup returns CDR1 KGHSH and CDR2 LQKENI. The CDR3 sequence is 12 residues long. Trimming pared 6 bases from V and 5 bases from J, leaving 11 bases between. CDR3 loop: CASSGESDEQYF. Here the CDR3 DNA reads TGTGCCAGCTCCGGGGAATCGGACGAGCAGTACTTC.

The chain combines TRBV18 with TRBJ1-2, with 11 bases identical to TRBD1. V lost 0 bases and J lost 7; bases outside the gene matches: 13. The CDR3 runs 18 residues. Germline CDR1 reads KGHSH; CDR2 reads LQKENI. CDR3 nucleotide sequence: TGTGCCAGCTCACCACCGGGAAGGACAGGGGGCGCATCAGGTGGCTACACCTTC. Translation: CASSPPGRTGGASGGYTF.

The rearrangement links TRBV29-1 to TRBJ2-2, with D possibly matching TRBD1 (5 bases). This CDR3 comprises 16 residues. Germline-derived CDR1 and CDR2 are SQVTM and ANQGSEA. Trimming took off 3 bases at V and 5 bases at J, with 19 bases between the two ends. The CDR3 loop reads CSVEDMGSVGTGELFF. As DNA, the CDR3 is TGCAGCGTTGAGGACATGGGTAGTGTAGGTACCGGGGAGCTGTTTTTT.

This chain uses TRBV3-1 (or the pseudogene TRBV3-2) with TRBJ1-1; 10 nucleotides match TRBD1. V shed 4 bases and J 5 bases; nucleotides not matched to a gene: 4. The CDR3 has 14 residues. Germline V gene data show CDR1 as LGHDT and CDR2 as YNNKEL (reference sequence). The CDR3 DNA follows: TGTGCCAGCAGCCGAGACAGGGGGCTTACTGAAGCTTTCTTT. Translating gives CASSRDRGLTEAFF.

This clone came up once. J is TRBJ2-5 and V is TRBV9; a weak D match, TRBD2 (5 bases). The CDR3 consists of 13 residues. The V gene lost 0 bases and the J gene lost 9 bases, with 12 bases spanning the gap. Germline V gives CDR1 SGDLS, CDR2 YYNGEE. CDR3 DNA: TGTGCCAGCAGCGTAGCTACTAGAGGGTCCCAGTACTTC. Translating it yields CASSVATRGSQYF.

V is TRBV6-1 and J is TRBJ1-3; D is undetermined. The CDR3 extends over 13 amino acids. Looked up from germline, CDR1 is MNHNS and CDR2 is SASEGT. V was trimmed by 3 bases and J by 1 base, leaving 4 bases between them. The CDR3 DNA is TGTGCCAGCAGTGAGAGATCTGGAAACACCATATATTTT. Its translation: CASSERSGNTIYF.

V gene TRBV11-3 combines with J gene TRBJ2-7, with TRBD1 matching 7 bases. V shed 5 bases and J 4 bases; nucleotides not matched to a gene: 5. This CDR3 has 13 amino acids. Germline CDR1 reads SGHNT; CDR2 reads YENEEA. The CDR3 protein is CASSAGTAYEQYF. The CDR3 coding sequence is TGTGCCAGCAGCGCCGGGACAGCTTACGAGCAGTACTTC.

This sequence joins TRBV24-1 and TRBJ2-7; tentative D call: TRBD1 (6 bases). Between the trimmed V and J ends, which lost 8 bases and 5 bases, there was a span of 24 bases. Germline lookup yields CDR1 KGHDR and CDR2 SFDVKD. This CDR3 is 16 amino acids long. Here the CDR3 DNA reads TGTGCCACCACTTCCCGTCGGGACACCTGGGGAAACGAGCAGTACTTC. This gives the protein CATTSRRDTWGNEQYF.

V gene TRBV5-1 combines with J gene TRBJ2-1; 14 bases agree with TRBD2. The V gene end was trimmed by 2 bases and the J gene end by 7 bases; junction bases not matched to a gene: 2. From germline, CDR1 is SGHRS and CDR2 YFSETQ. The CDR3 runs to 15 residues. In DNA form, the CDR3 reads TGCGCCAGCAGCTTCGGACTAGCGGGAGGTAATGAGCAGTTCTTC. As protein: CASSFGLAGGNEQFF. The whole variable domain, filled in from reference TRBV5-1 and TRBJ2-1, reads KAGVTQTPRYLIKTRGQQVTLSCSPISGHRSVSWYQQTPGQGLQFLFEYFSETQRNKGNFPGRFSGRQFSNSRSEMNVSTLELGDSALYLCASSFGLAGGNEQFFGPGTRLTVL.

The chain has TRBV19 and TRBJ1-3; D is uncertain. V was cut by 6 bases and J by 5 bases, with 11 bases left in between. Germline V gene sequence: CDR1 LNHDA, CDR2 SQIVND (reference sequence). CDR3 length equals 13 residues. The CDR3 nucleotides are TGTGCCAGTAGACAGAAAGAACGAAACACCATATATTTT. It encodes CASRQKERNTIYF.

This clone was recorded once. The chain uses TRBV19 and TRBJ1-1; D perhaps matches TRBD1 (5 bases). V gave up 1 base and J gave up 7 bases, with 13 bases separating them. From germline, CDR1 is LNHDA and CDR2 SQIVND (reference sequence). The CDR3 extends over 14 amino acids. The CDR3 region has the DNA TGTGCCAGTAGTATAGGCGGGGGGACGAGTGAAGCTTTCTTT. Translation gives CASSIGGGTSEAFF.

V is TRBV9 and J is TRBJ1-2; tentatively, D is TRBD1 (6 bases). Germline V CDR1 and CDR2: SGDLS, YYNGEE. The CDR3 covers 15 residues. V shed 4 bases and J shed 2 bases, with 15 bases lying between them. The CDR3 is CASSPRGGENYGYTF. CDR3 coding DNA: TGTGCCAGCAGCCCACGGGGGGGCGAGAACTATGGCTACACCTTC.

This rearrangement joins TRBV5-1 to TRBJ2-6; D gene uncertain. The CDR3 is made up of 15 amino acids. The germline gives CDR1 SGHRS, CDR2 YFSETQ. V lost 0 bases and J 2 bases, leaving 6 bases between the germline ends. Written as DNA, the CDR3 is TGCGCCAGCAGCTTGGGGGCCCCTGGGGCCAACGTCCTGACTTTC. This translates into CASSLGAPGANVLTF.

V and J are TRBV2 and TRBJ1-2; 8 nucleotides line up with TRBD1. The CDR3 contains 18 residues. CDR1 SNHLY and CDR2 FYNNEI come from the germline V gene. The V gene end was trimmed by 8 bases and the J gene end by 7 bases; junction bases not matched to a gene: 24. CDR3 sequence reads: CASWSVRDRTHSGGGYTF. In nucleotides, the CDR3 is TGTGCCAGCTGGTCCGTTCGGGACAGGACACATTCAGGCGGTGGCTACACCTTC.

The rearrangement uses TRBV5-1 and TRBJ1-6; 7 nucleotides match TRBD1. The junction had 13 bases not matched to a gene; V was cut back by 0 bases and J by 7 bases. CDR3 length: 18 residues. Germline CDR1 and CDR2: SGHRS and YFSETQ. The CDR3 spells CASSLVRQGIKGNSPLHF. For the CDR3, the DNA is TGCGCCAGCAGCTTGGTTCGACAGGGAATCAAGGGAAATTCACCCCTCCACTTT.

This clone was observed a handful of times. The CDR3 DNA follows: TGTGCCAGCGTCCCCCGGGACAGGAGAAATCAGCCCCAGCATTTT. Its translation: CASVPRDRRNQPQHF. This sequence joins TRBV28 and TRBJ1-5; 8 bases align to TRBD1. CDR1 and CDR2 from the germline V gene are MDHEN and SYDVKM. This CDR3 is built from 15 residues. V gave up 8 bases and J gave up 4 bases; unmatched junction bases: 10.

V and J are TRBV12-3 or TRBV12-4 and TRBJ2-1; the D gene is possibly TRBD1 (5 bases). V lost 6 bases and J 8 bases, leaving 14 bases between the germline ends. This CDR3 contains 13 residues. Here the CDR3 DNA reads TGTGCCAGCAGATATGGGGCCGTGGATGAGCAGTTCTTC. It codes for CASRYGAVDEQFF.

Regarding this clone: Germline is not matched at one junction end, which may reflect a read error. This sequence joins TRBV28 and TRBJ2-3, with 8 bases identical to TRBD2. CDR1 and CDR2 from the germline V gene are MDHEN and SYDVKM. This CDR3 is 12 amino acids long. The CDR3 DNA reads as TGTGCCAGTCGGACTAGCACCGATACGCAGTATTTT. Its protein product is CASRTSTDTQYF. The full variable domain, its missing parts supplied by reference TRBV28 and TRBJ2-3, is DVKVTQSSRYLVKRTGEKVFLECVQDMDHENMFWYRQDPGLGLRLIYFSYDVKMKEKGDIPEGYSVSREKKERFSLILESASTNQTSMYLCASRTSTDTQYFGPGTRLTVL.

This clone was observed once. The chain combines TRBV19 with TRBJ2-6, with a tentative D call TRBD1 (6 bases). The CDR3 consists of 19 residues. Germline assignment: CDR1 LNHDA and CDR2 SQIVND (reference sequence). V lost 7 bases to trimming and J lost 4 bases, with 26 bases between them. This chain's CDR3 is CASTGGLGQPSGGANVLTF. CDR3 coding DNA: TGTGCCAGTACCGGCGGGCTGGGACAACCCTCTGGAGGGGCCAACGTCCTGACTTTC.

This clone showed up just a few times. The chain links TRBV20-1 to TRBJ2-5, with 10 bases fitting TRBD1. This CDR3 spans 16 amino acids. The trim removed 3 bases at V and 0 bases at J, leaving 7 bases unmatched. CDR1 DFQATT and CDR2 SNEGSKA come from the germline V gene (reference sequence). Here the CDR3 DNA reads TGCAGTGCTAGTGATATGGACAGGGGGGACCAAGAGACCCAGTACTTC. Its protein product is CSASDMDRGDQETQYF.